These 2 T cell receptor beta chains were sequenced from one sample in a study of blood T cell repertoires in COVID-19. TCRdb keeps only in-frame clones here, not all; method: immunoSEQ multiplex PCR. The data show roughly 74,000 clones, almost 90% seen once. Sample: peripheral blood. These receptors were taken from a woman of 80 years or more with active or convalescent COVID-19.

This rearrangement joins TRBV15 to TRBJ1-5; D remains ambiguous. Germline V CDR1 and CDR2: LNHNV, YYDKDF (reference sequence). The V end was cut by 5 bases, the J end by 3 bases, with 14 bases between. The CDR3 is 15 amino acids. The CDR3 nucleotides read TGTGCCACCAGCCCCAGAGACACAAACAATCAGCCCCAGCATTTT. The encoded protein is CATSPRDTNNQPQHF.

The chain employs TRBV25-1 and TRBJ1-1; D is unresolved. This CDR3 has 13 amino acids. Trimming took 1 base from V and 9 from J, leaving 12 bases between them. Germline CDR1 reads MGHDK; CDR2 reads SYGVNS. The CDR3 loop reads CASSELVRVKAFF. In nucleotides, the CDR3 is TGTGCCAGCAGTGAATTGGTTCGGGTTAAAGCTTTCTTT.